This T cell receptor (beta chain) was retrieved from a study of molecular identifiers for immune sequencing clone quantification. MiXCR was run by TCRdb on the PCR reads, yielding one entry per CDR3 protein. Among about 630,000 distinct CDR3 sequences listed, about 25% were seen once. Germline V lookup: CDR1 SEHNR, CDR2 FQNEAQ (reference sequence). J was trimmed by 4 bases and V by 1 base; bases with no gene match: 10. The CDR3 extends over 17 amino acids. Sequenced sample: naive CD8+ T cells from blood, with Jurkat cell RNA spiked in. Indicated subset: FACS-sorted CD8+CD4-CCR7+CD45RA+ naive T cells. The receptor was isolated from a human donor in good health. Some libraries in this study had Jurkat cell RNA spiked in. This sequence joins TRBV7-9 and TRBJ2-1; 7 bases map to TRBD2. CDR3 nucleotides: TGTGCCAGCAGCTTAGACCTCGCGGGCGGGGGTTACAATGAGCAGTTCTTC. It translates to CASSLDLAGGGYNEQFF. The whole variable domain, remainder taken from reference TRBV7-9 and TRBJ2-1, is DTGVSQNPRHKITKRGQNVTFRCDPISEHNRLYWYRQTLGQGPEFLTYFQNEAQLEKSRLLSDRFSAERPKGSFSTLEIQRTEQGDSAMYLCASSLDLAGGGYNEQFFGPGTRLTVL.